These 25 T cell receptor beta chains were all obtained from the same sample, sequenced in a study of technical replicates of blood from several donors (dated by TCRdb to 2016 to 2017). Libraries were built with the immunoSEQ multiplex PCR assay. Here the immuneACCESS table is served through TCRdb, limited to in-frame sequences with V and J called. Missing clones are a known gap in these copies; in checked studies unresolved V genes cover under half, and the rest lacks a known reason. For this sample there are tens of thousands of clones; approximately 97% appear just once. Over 0.15% of the sample belongs to the ten largest clones. Sequences were obtained from T cells isolated from PBMCs. The source is a human donor in good health.

V gene TRBV6-1 combines with J gene TRBJ2-3, with TRBD1 matching over 7 bases. V shed 1 base, J shed 2 bases, and the junction held 6 bases outside the gene matches. CDR3 length: 16 amino acids. Germline CDR1 is MNHNS and CDR2 is SASEGT. In DNA form, the CDR3 reads TGTGCCAGCAGTGAAGTTATGGGACAGTTCACAGATACGCAGTATTTT. Translating gives CASSEVMGQFTDTQYF.

The chain uses TRBV28 and TRBJ2-1; TRBD2 agrees at 7 bases. This CDR3 contains 15 residues. J gave up 6 bases and V 5 bases, and 10 bases lay outside the gene matches. Germline lookup yields CDR1 MDHEN and CDR2 SYDVKM. CDR3 loop: CASSPRGVASNEQFF. Written as DNA, the CDR3 is TGTGCCAGCAGTCCTCGGGGGGTGGCTAGCAATGAGCAGTTCTTC.

This clone appeared once. This rearrangement joins TRBV6-5 to TRBJ2-6; possibly TRBD1 for D (5 bases). From germline, CDR1 is MNHEY and CDR2 SVGAGI. With 4 bases removed from V and 2 bases from J, the gap between germline ends came to 9 bases. The CDR3 is made up of 15 amino acids. The CDR3, as DNA: TGTGCCAGCAGTTCCCAAGGGGCTGGGGCCAACGTCCTGACTTTC. It specifies CASSSQGAGANVLTF.

The genes are TRBV28 and TRBJ2-1; 10 bases are shared with TRBD2. Per the germline V gene, CDR1 is MDHEN and CDR2 is SYDVKM. The V gene end was trimmed by 2 bases and the J gene end by 10 bases; junction bases not matched to a gene: 8. This CDR3 is built from 15 residues. CDR3 nucleotides: TGTGCCAGCAGTTTAGACCCACTAGCGGGGTGGGAGCAGTTCTTC. Translation gives CASSLDPLAGWEQFF.

Written as DNA, the CDR3 is TGTGCCAGCAGCCCCCGGGTAGCGGGAGGTTTAACCAAAAACATTCAGTACTTC. Translation: CASSPRVAGGLTKNIQYF. The V gene is TRBV9, the J gene TRBJ2-4, with 10 positions matching TRBD2. The CDR3 sequence is 18 residues long. From germline, CDR1 is SGDLS and CDR2 YYNGEE. V lost 4 bases and J lost 2; bases outside the gene matches: 12.

This chain connects TRBV7-2 to TRBJ2-7; D might be TRBD1 (6 bases). Germline V gives CDR1 SGHTA, CDR2 FQGNSA. V dropped 4 bases and J dropped 4 bases, with 14 bases sitting between them. The CDR3 length is 14 residues. This chain's CDR3 is CASSSTGPVYEQYF. The CDR3 DNA reads as TGTGCCAGCAGCTCCACAGGGCCGGTTTACGAGCAGTACTTC.

The chain combines TRBV5-1 with TRBJ2-5, with a weak D call TRBD2 (5 bases). The CDR3 contains 18 residues. Per the germline V gene, CDR1 is SGHRS and CDR2 is YFSETQ. V gave up 4 bases and J gave up 2 bases, with 24 bases separating them. The CDR3 nucleotides are TGCGCCAGCAGCCCCTCTAGATCCGGATTCAAGCGGCAAGAGACCCAGTACTTC. Translating it yields CASSPSRSGFKRQETQYF. The whole variable domain, remainder taken from reference TRBV5-1 and TRBJ2-5, is KAGVTQTPRYLIKTRGQQVTLSCSPISGHRSVSWYQQTPGQGLQFLFEYFSETQRNKGNFPGRFSGRQFSNSRSEMNVSTLELGDSALYLCASSPSRSGFKRQETQYFGPGTRLLVL.

The chain recombines TRBV7-2 with TRBJ2-7; D gene uncertain. This CDR3 region has 11 residues. Between the trimmed V and J ends, which lost 5 bases and 3 bases, there was a span of 5 bases. Germline V gene lookup returns CDR1 SGHTA and CDR2 FQGNSA. The DNA for the CDR3 is TGTGCCAGCAGCCGTAACTACGAGCAGTACTTC. This sequence encodes CASSRNYEQYF.

This chain connects TRBV6-5 to TRBJ2-7; TRBD1 matches at 9 bases. The CDR3 totals 15 residues. Unmatched junction bases numbered 8, after V lost 4 bases and J lost 4 bases. CDR1 is MNHEY and CDR2 is SVGAGI in the germline V gene. CDR3 protein: CASSFPGQGSYEQYF. The CDR3 bases are TGTGCCAGCAGTTTCCCGGGACAGGGATCATACGAGCAGTACTTC.

This sequence joins TRBV7-9 and TRBJ2-3; tentative D call: TRBD2 (6 bases). The V end was cut by 1 base, the J end by 3 bases, with 14 bases between. This CDR3 is 16 amino acids long. The germline CDR1 and CDR2 sequences are SEHNR and FQNEAQ (reference sequence). The CDR3 spells CASSLEGLGGTDTQYF. DNA of the CDR3: TGTGCCAGCAGCTTAGAAGGTCTCGGGGGAACAGATACGCAGTATTTT.

This sequence joins TRBV5-6 and TRBJ1-3, with D possibly being TRBD1 (5 bases). This CDR3 is built from 15 residues. The V end was cut by 1 base, the J end by 2 bases, with 10 bases between. The germline V gene has CDR1 SGHDT and CDR2 YYEEEE. This CDR3 is CASSLLGAAGNTIYF. CDR3 DNA: TGTGCCAGCAGCTTGCTAGGGGCGGCTGGAAACACCATATATTTT.

The chain combines TRBV19 with TRBJ2-7; D is undetermined. Germline V gene lookup returns CDR1 LNHDA and CDR2 SQIVND (reference sequence). The ends were cut back, 2 bases at V and 7 bases at J, with 12 bases in the middle. The CDR3 is 13 amino acids. The CDR3 region is CASSILPRREQYF. The CDR3, as DNA: TGTGCCAGTAGTATATTACCACGCAGGGAGCAGTACTTC.

The chain is built from TRBV29-1 and TRBJ1-2; TRBD1 aligns across 10 bases. Germline V gives CDR1 SQVTM, CDR2 ANQGSEA. This CDR3 has 13 amino acids. Trimming cost V 6 bases and J 4 bases; bases outside gene matches: 5. Here the CDR3 DNA reads TGCAGCGTCGACAGGGGGCGAGGCTATGGCTACACCTTC. This encodes CSVDRGRGYGYTF.

V is TRBV5-1 and J is TRBJ2-1; 10 positions agree with TRBD2. V lost 4 bases, J lost 9 bases, and 13 bases stayed unmatched. This CDR3 is 16 amino acids long. Germline CDR1 is SGHRS and CDR2 is YFSETQ. The CDR3 sequence is CASSPVGSGGAGEQFF. The CDR3 DNA reads TGCGCCAGCAGCCCGGTGGGCAGCGGGGGGGCCGGTGAGCAGTTCTTC. Full variable domain (remainder filled in from reference TRBV5-1 and TRBJ2-1): KAGVTQTPRYLIKTRGQQVTLSCSPISGHRSVSWYQQTPGQGLQFLFEYFSETQRNKGNFPGRFSGRQFSNSRSEMNVSTLELGDSALYLCASSPVGSGGAGEQFFGPGTRLTVL.

This chain links TRBV12-5 with TRBJ1-1; 8 bases agree with TRBD1. Germline values: CDR1 LGHNT, CDR2 FRNRAP. This CDR3 has 16 residues. After removal of 0 bases from V and 5 bases from J, the junction contained 8 bases not matched to a gene. CDR3 coding DNA: TGTGCTAGTGGTTTGGTCGCAGGGGGCCTAAGAACTGAAGCTTTCTTT. Translation gives CASGLVAGGLRTEAFF. The variable domain in full, completed from reference TRBV12-5 and TRBJ1-1, reads DARVTQTPRHKVTEMGQEVTMRCQPILGHNTVFWYRQTMMQGLELLAYFRNRAPLDDSGMPKDRFSAEMPDATLATLKIQPSEPRDSAVYFCASGLVAGGLRTEAFFGQGTRLTVV.

This chain links TRBV4-2 with TRBJ2-6; TRBD1 might be the D (6 bases). Germline V lookup: CDR1 LGHNA, CDR2 YNFKEQ. This CDR3 comprises 17 residues. V dropped 0 bases and J dropped 4 bases, with 13 bases sitting between them. CDR3 in amino acids: CASSQESGQRGANVLTF. The CDR3 DNA reads as TGTGCCAGCAGCCAAGAATCCGGACAGAGGGGGGCCAACGTCCTGACTTTC.

This clone was observed a single time. The rearrangement uses TRBV2 and TRBJ2-3; D gene ambiguous. The CDR3 spans 13 residues. Trimming shortened V by 7 bases and J by 0 bases, and 8 bases separated the two germline ends. From germline, CDR1 is SNHLY and CDR2 FYNNEI. The CDR3 spells CASMTTSTDTQYF. The CDR3 region has the DNA TGTGCCAGCATGACGACTAGCACAGATACGCAGTATTTT.

This CDR3 is CASSSQGLPSYEQYF. The CDR3 bases are TGTGCCAGCAGCTCTCAGGGCCTTCCGTCCTACGAGCAGTACTTC. V gene TRBV5-5 combines with J gene TRBJ2-7; maybe TRBD1 (5 bases). CDR1 and CDR2 from the germline V gene are SGHKS and YYEKEE (reference sequence). Trimming shortened V by 3 bases and J by 1 base, and 14 bases separated the two germline ends. The CDR3 spans 15 residues.

This clone was recorded a few times. The rearrangement joins TRBV10-1 to TRBJ2-7, with 10 bases aligning to TRBD1. The germline V gene has CDR1 WNHNN and CDR2 SYGVQD (reference sequence). This CDR3 has 17 amino acids. J was trimmed by 5 bases and V by 1 base; bases with no gene match: 11. In nucleotides, the CDR3 is TGCGCCAGCAGTGAGTTCACCTCCGGGACAGGGGCTGACGAGCAGTACTTC. Translated: CASSEFTSGTGADEQYF.

The gene calls are TRBV7-6 and TRBJ2-1, with 8 nucleotides matching TRBD2. Germline lookup yields CDR1 SGHVS and CDR2 FNYEAQ. CDR3 length: 16 amino acids. V gave up 1 base and J gave up 6 bases; unmatched junction bases: 8. The CDR3 DNA is TGTGCCAGCAGCTTAGGTAGCGGGACTAATGGCAATGAGCAGTTCTTC. Residues: CASSLGSGTNGNEQFF.

The chain has TRBV18 and TRBJ2-7; 10 bases line up with TRBD2. Germline V gene lookup returns CDR1 KGHSH and CDR2 LQKENI. The V gene end was trimmed by 3 bases and the J gene end by 0 bases; junction bases not matched to a gene: 2. The CDR3 sequence is 15 residues long. The CDR3, as DNA: TGTGCCAGCTCACCCCCTAGCGGGAGCTCCTACGAGCAGTACTTC. This translates into CASSPPSGSSYEQYF.

This clone was observed a few times. CDR3: CASSPGGPYEQYF. The CDR3 DNA follows: TGTGCCAGCAGTCCCGGGGGGCCCTACGAGCAGTACTTC. The chain has TRBV6-1 and TRBJ2-7; maybe TRBD2 (7 bases). V was pared by 5 bases and J by 2 bases, with 10 bases between. In germline, CDR1 is MNHNS, CDR2 SASEGT. This CDR3 contains 13 residues.

The rearrangement joins TRBV6-5 to TRBJ1-2, with 7 bases lining up with TRBD1. V was clipped by 2 bases and J by 6 bases; unmatched bases: 6. Germline V lookup: CDR1 MNHEY, CDR2 SVGAGI. CDR3 length: 14 amino acids. CDR3 nucleotides: TGTGCCAGCAGTTACCGGGGACAGTTGGATGGCTACACCTTC. This codes for CASSYRGQLDGYTF.

The chain couples TRBV29-1 to TRBJ2-6; D possibly corresponds to TRBD1 (5 bases). The ends were cut back, 6 bases at V and 3 bases at J, with 6 bases in the middle. CDR1 is SQVTM and CDR2 is ANQGSEA in the germline V gene. The CDR3 totals 12 residues. The CDR3 DNA reads TGCAGCGTGGGGCTTGGGGCCAACGTCCTGACTTTC. Encoded protein: CSVGLGANVLTF. Filled out from reference TRBV29-1 and TRBJ2-6, the complete variable domain reads SAVISQKPSRDICQRGTSLTIQCQVDSQVTMMFWYRQQPGQSLTLIATANQGSEATYESGFVIDKFPISRPNLTFSTLTVSNMSPEDSSIYLCSVGLGANVLTFGAGSRLTVL.

This rearrangement joins TRBV5-6 to TRBJ1-1; maybe TRBD1 (5 bases). V was clipped by 4 bases and J by 11 bases, with 18 bases between them. This CDR3 has 13 residues. From germline, CDR1 is SGHDT and CDR2 YYEEEE. The CDR3 DNA reads TGTGCCAGCAGCCCACCCGGGGCGGGGCCGGCTTTCTTT. Its protein product is CASSPPGAGPAFF.